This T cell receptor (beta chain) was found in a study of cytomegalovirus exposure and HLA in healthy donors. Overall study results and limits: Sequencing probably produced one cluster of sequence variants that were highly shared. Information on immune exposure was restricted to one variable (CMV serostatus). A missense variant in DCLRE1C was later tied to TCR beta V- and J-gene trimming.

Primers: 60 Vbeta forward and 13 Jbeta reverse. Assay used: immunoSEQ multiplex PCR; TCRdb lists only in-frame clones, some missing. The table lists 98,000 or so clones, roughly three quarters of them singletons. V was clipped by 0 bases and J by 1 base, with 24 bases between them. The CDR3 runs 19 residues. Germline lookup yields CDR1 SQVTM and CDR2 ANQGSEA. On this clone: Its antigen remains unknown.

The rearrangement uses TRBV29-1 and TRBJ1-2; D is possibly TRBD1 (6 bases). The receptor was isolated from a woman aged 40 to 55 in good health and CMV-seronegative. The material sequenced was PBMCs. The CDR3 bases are TGCAGCGTTGAAGATCAACAGGGAGTCTCAGAGCGGCGTAACTATGGCTACACCTTC. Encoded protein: CSVEDQQGVSERRNYGYTF.